The rows below give T cell receptor beta chains drawn from one sample of a study of blood T cell repertoires in COVID-19. TCRdb keeps only in-frame clones here, not all; method: immunoSEQ multiplex PCR. The sample consists of hundreds of thousands of clones, 70% to 90% of them appearing once. The sequenced material came from peripheral blood. The receptors here all came from a woman aged 30 to 39 with active or convalescent COVID-19. Each CDR3 is given with its conserved first and last residue. The order of the fields is clone size, V gene, D gene, J gene, CDR3 protein, CDR3 DNA. A D gene is named only where the DNA matches it firmly. Some rows have no size entry. The others give once, few or many, or a class for an expanded clone.

>once|TRBV7-2|TRBD1|TRBJ2-6
CASSLVVGQVNSGANVLTF
TGTGCCAGCAGCTTAGTAGTAGGACAGGTTAACTCTGGGGCCAACGTCCTGACTTTC
>.|TRBV5-8|.|TRBJ1-2
CASTPGGALGYGYTF
TGTGCCAGCACCCCCGGGGGGGCCCTTGGTTATGGCTACACCTTC
>.|TRBV29-1|TRBD2|TRBJ2-5
CSVDGTSGPPQETQYF
TGCAGCGTAGACGGGACTAGCGGGCCCCCACAAGAGACCCAGTACTTC
>.|TRBV19|TRBD1|TRBJ1-5
CASSTSGGENQPQHF
TGTGCCAGTAGTACCTCAGGGGGCGAAAATCAGCCCCAGCATTTT
>.|TRBV19|TRBD1|TRBJ2-1
CASRQGNEQFF
TGTGCCAGTAGACAGGGGAATGAGCAGTTCTTC
>.|TRBV10-3|TRBD2|TRBJ2-5
CAISESPPFGTSGGQETQYF
TGTGCCATCAGTGAATCTCCTCCCTTTGGGACTAGCGGGGGCCAAGAGACCCAGTACTTC
>.|TRBV6-5|.|TRBJ2-1
CATRRTRQAYNEQFF
TGTGCCACTAGACGCACTAGACAGGCCTACAATGAGCAGTTCTTC
>.|TRBV7-9|TRBD2|TRBJ2-5
CASSRILLAEGGQETQYF
TGTGCCAGCAGCCGAATCTTACTAGCGGAGGGAGGGCAAGAGACCCAGTACTTC
>.|TRBV5-8|TRBD2|TRBJ2-5
CASSFGPAGLQETQYF
TGTGCCAGCAGCTTCGGGCCAGCGGGGCTACAAGAGACCCAGTACTTC
>.|TRBV7-6|TRBD2|TRBJ2-1
CASSDGTTSVGGEQFF
TGTGCCAGCAGCGATGGGACTACCTCTGTGGGGGGGGAGCAGTTCTTC
>.|TRBV10-3|.|TRBJ1-3
CAITGSGNTIYF
TGTGCCATTACAGGGTCTGGAAACACCATATATTTT
>.|TRBV30|TRBD2|TRBJ2-3
CAWSTELARSSDTQYF
TGTGCCTGGAGTACAGAACTAGCGCGCTCGTCGGATACGCAGTATTTT
>.|TRBV3-1/TRBV3-2|TRBD1|TRBJ1-2
CASSQSGRGRSYGYTF
TGTGCCAGCAGCCAATCAGGCAGGGGGCGGAGCTATGGCTACACCTTC
>.|TRBV15|.|TRBJ1-2
CATRGLAHGYTF
TGTGCCACCAGGGGCCTTGCCCATGGCTACACCTTC
>.|TRBV5-1|.|TRBJ2-7
CASSDRDLSYEQYF
TGCGCCAGCAGCGACCGGGACTTGTCCTACGAGCAGTACTTC
>few|TRBV2|TRBD1|TRBJ2-2
CASSGQAANTGELFF
TGTGCCAGCTCGGGACAGGCAGCGAACACCGGGGAGCTGTTTTTT
>.|TRBV19|.|TRBJ1-1
CASSITGTMNTEAFF
TGTGCCAGTAGTATAACCGGGACTATGAACACTGAAGCTTTCTTT
>.|TRBV5-1|.|TRBJ1-4
CASSRTATNEKLFF
TGCGCCAGCAGTCGGACAGCAACTAATGAAAAACTGTTTTTT
>.|TRBV3-1/TRBV3-2|.|TRBJ2-7
CASSQGATYEQYF
TGTGCCAGCAGCCAAGGGGCTACCTACGAGCAGTACTTC
>.|TRBV5-1|.|TRBJ2-5
CASSLAGNLETQYF
TGCGCCAGCAGCTTGGCCGGGAACCTAGAGACCCAGTACTTC
>.|TRBV2|.|TRBJ1-2
CASIGHNYGYTF
TGTGCCAGCATCGGACACAACTATGGCTACACCTTC
>.|TRBV5-1|.|TRBJ1-2
CASSFSGENYGYTF
TGCGCCAGCAGCTTCTCAGGGGAGAACTATGGCTACACCTTC
>.|TRBV6-5|.|TRBJ1-6
CASSYVPGPDNSPLHF
TGTGCCAGCAGTTACGTACCAGGCCCAGATAATTCACCCCTCCACTTT
>.|TRBV5-1|.|TRBJ1-1
CASSSGKQAEAFF
TGCGCCAGCAGCTCAGGAAAGCAGGCTGAAGCTTTCTTT
>.|TRBV6-5|.|TRBJ2-3
CASKKRDNTDTQYF
TGTGCCAGCAAAAAGCGGGACAACACAGATACGCAGTATTTT
>.|TRBV27|TRBD1|TRBJ1-3
CASSSTGYSGNTIYF
TGTGCCAGCAGTTCGACAGGGTACTCTGGAAACACCATATATTTT
>.|TRBV11-3|TRBD2|TRBJ2-2
CASSSNLAGRYTGELFF
TGTGCCAGCAGCTCAAACCTAGCGGGAAGGTACACCGGGGAGCTGTTTTTT
>few|TRBV6-5|.|TRBJ1-1
CASGEHGGWTEAFF
TGTGCCAGCGGGGAACACGGGGGGTGGACTGAAGCTTTCTTT
>.|TRBV6-2/TRBV6-3|TRBD2|TRBJ2-3
CASSLAGGRKDTQYF
TGTGCCAGCAGTCTAGCGGGGGGGCGGAAAGATACGCAGTATTTT
>.|TRBV5-1|.|TRBJ2-1
CASSLGLESNEQFF
TGCGCCAGCAGCTTGGGACTAGAGAGTAATGAGCAGTTCTTC
>.|TRBV7-8|.|TRBJ2-1
CASSLGTGTIQGYNEQFF
TGTGCCAGCAGCTTAGGGACAGGGACTATTCAGGGTTACAATGAGCAGTTCTTC
>few|TRBV4-1|.|TRBJ2-1
CASSQVGGEQFF
TGCGCCAGCAGCCAAGTCGGCGGTGAGCAGTTCTTC
>.|TRBV13|TRBD1|TRBJ1-1
CASSLGTGGLGTEAFF
TGTGCCAGCAGCTTAGGGACAGGGGGCTTGGGCACTGAAGCTTTCTTT
>.|TRBV5-1|.|TRBJ1-2
CASSFWEDGNPYGYTF
TGCGCCAGCAGCTTTTGGGAGGATGGAAACCCATATGGCTACACCTTC
>.|TRBV5-1|TRBD2|TRBJ2-1
CASSLGGSGGYNEQFF
TGCGCCAGCAGCTTGGGCGGTAGCGGGGGGTACAATGAGCAGTTCTTC
>.|TRBV7-9|TRBD1|TRBJ1-5
CASSSDRDQPQHF
TGTGCCAGCAGCTCCGACAGGGATCAGCCCCAGCATTTT
>once|TRBV19|TRBD2|TRBJ2-2
CASTAGVDTGELFF
TGTGCCAGTACAGCGGGAGTTGACACCGGGGAGCTGTTTTTT
>.|TRBV11-2|.|TRBJ1-2
CASSLDHFGQTRGYTF
TGTGCCAGCAGCTTAGACCACTTTGGACAGACGCGGGGCTACACCTTC
>.|TRBV7-8|.|TRBJ1-5
CASSMTGDSNQPQHF
TGTGCCAGCAGCATGACAGGAGATAGCAATCAGCCCCAGCATTTT
>.|TRBV5-6|TRBD2|TRBJ2-3
CASSPSGRAGTDTQYF
TGTGCCAGCAGCCCTAGCGGGAGGGCCGGCACAGATACGCAGTATTTT